This entry concerns a single TCR beta chain. What it binds is not known. In replicate PCRs of sorted subsets, around 0.2 ug DNA, 29,000 or so T cell genomes, was used. Sequencing used immunoSEQ multiplex PCR; TCRdb keeps in-frame clones, though not all of them. Among about 2.3 million clones, more than 85% were seen once, and the ten largest hold about 0.39%. This entry is derived from a study of shared clonotypes between healthy human individuals. Looked up from germline, CDR1 is SEHNR and CDR2 is FQNEAQ (reference sequence). The CDR3 loop spans 19 amino acids. V lost 3 bases and J 5 bases, leaving 28 bases between the germline ends. The study drew all its donors from Caucasian adults living in Nashville, Tennessee. Study findings and constraints: Several donors held approximately 4.5% of naive CD4 clonotypes in common.

V and J are TRBV7-9 and TRBJ1-2; D may be TRBD1 (6 bases). The clonotype was recovered from a man aged 18 to 29 in good health. Some clones in this sample may be carry-over from other donors' samples. Sequencing was done on a sample of naive CD4+ T cells from PBMCs. Stated subset: CD45RA+ positively selected. The CDR3 sequence: CASSFGTGYSSLSLYGYTF. CDR3 sequence (DNA): TGTGCCAGCAGCTTCGGAACAGGGTACAGTTCATTAAGTCTGTATGGCTACACCTTC.